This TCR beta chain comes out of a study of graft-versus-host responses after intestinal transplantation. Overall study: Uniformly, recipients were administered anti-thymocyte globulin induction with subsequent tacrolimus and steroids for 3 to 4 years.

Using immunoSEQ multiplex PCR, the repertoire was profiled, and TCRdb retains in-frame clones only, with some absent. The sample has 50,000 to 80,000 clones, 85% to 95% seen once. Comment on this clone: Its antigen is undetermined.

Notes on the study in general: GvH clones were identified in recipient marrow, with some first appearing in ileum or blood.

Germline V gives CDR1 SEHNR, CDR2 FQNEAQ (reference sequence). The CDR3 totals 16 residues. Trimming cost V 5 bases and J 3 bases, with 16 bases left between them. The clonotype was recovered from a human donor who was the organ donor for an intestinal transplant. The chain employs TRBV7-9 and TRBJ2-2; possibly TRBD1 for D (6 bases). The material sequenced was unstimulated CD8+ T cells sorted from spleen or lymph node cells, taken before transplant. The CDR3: CASSPFPDRDTGELFF. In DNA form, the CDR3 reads TGTGCCAGCAGCCCGTTCCCGGACAGAGACACCGGGGAGCTGTTTTTT.